Each of the 5 T cell receptor beta chains below was sequenced from the same sample in a study of blood T cell repertoires in COVID-19. Profiled with immunoSEQ multiplex PCR; TCRdb holds only in-frame clones, not every one. The sample holds about 110,000 clones, around 85% seen once. Sequencing used peripheral blood. The source of these receptors is a woman aged 60-75 years with COVID-19, enrolled during active disease.

The chain couples TRBV7-2 to TRBJ1-2; a weak D match, TRBD1 (6 bases). Germline V gene sequence: CDR1 SGHTA, CDR2 FQGNSA. V was pared by 11 bases and J by 2 bases, with 18 bases between. The CDR3 is 14 residues long. CDR3 coding DNA: TGTGCCGGACAGCCTCGAGGCAGGAACTATGGCTACACCTTC. Encoded protein: CAGQPRGRNYGYTF.

This clone was recorded a few times. The CDR3 reads CASSAKYEQYF. The CDR3 DNA reads as TGTGCCAGCAGTGCAAAATACGAGCAGTACTTC. This rearrangement joins TRBV2 to TRBJ2-7, with D unresolved. The germline V and J ends were trimmed by 4 bases and 4 bases, with 5 bases remaining between them. The CDR3 has 11 residues. In germline, CDR1 is SNHLY, CDR2 FYNNEI.

This clone came up a few times. The chain employs TRBV7-6 and TRBJ2-1, with 11 bases identical to TRBD2. Looked up from germline, CDR1 is SGHVS and CDR2 is FNYEAQ. V gave up 3 bases and J gave up 0 bases; unmatched junction bases: 7. The CDR3 contains 18 residues. The CDR3 region is CASSFRLAGGPSYNEQFF. The DNA of the CDR3 is TGTGCCAGCAGCTTTCGTCTAGCGGGGGGCCCCTCCTACAATGAGCAGTTCTTC.

This clone came up once. V and J are TRBV2 and TRBJ1-4; weak D call: TRBD1 (5 bases). Germline V CDR1 and CDR2: SNHLY, FYNNEI. The CDR3 sequence is 14 residues long. V dropped 1 base and J dropped 7 bases, with 10 bases sitting between them. The DNA for the CDR3 is TGTGCCAGCAGTGAAGGGACACAAGGTGAAAAACTGTTTTTT. This translates into CASSEGTQGEKLFF.

The chain has TRBV2 and TRBJ2-3; weak D call: TRBD2 (6 bases). This CDR3 is built from 15 residues. V shed 4 bases and J shed 2 bases, with 13 bases lying between them. Germline loops: CDR1 SNHLY, CDR2 FYNNEI. The CDR3 DNA sequence: TGTGCCAGCAGTGGGGGTAGCGGTTTCACAGATACGCAGTATTTT. Residues: CASSGGSGFTDTQYF.